Below are 3 T cell receptor beta chains sequenced from a single sample in a study of CD8 T cells in ankylosing spondylitis (dated by TCRdb to about 2017). Libraries were made using 5' RACE. Sequenced on an Illumina HiSeq 2500. TCRdb reworked the public reads: Q25 trimming with fastp, MiXCR clone assembly, productive beta chains retained. Each CDR3 protein appears once, grouped with its most common genes and DNA. For this sample there are 450,000 to 550,000 distinct CDR3 sequences; approximately 5% appear just once. The leading ten clones occupy roughly 3.5% of the sample. Beyond this particular receptor, the publication reports: Blood from ankylosing spondylitis patients appeared to be characterized by a TCR beta motif composed of about eight highly homologous amino acid variants.

Their antigens remain unidentified. Material for sequencing was blood, either unsorted or a sorted T cell fraction (not recorded which). Source of these receptors: a male donor with ankylosing spondylitis.

This clonotype was seen repeatedly, ten times or more. The V and J genes are TRBV6-5 and TRBJ2-7, with 10 bases that match TRBD2. This CDR3 region has 17 residues. Trimming at V came to 4 bases and at J to 1 base, leaving 10 bases not matched to a gene. Germline V gene lookup returns CDR1 MNHEY and CDR2 SVGAGI. The DNA for the CDR3 is TGTGCCAGCAGTTCCTCCCGAACTAGCGGGGAGTCCTACGAGCAGTACTTC. The encoded protein is CASSSSRTSGESYEQYF.

This clonotype was found a few times. This rearrangement joins TRBV4-1 to TRBJ2-1; 7 nucleotides line up with TRBD2. The CDR3 spans 14 residues. Germline trimming cut 4 bases from V and 4 bases from J; bases unmatched to any gene: 4. Looked up from germline, CDR1 is MGHRA and CDR2 is YSYEKL. Written as DNA, the CDR3 is TGCGCCAGCAGCCGTGGGGGGGTATACAATGAGCAGTTCTTC. Translation gives CASSRGGVYNEQFF.

This clonotype occurred many times. V is TRBV28 and J is TRBJ2-7; tentative D call: TRBD1 (6 bases). Germline V gene lookup returns CDR1 MDHEN and CDR2 SYDVKM. Trimming pared 5 bases from V and 9 bases from J, leaving 20 bases between. The CDR3 has 14 amino acids. The DNA of the CDR3 is TGTGCCAGCAGTGCCTTTACCGTTGGGGGCGGGCAGTACTTC. It specifies CASSAFTVGGGQYF.